This TCR beta chain stems from a study of blood T cell repertoires in COVID-19. TCRdb's table, derived via immunoSEQ multiplex PCR, lists solely in-frame clones and lacks some. The sample lists 100,000 to 150,000 clones; over 70% were seen once. Looked up from germline, CDR1 is LGHDT and CDR2 is YNNKEL (reference sequence). Trimming pared 3 bases from V and 2 bases from J, leaving 5 bases between. There are 12 residues in the CDR3. As for this clone: The same CDR3 arises from other DNA sequences in this sample as well.

V usage is TRBV3-1 (or the pseudogene TRBV3-2) and J usage is TRBJ2-7; D gene ambiguous. The TCR was taken from a woman in her fifties or sixties with acute or convalescent COVID-19. The sequenced sample consisted of peripheral blood. CDR3 nucleotide sequence: TGTGCCAGCAGCCAGGGCCCCTACGAGCAGTACTTC. It translates to CASSQGPYEQYF.